A selection of T cell receptor beta chains follows, all from one sample in a study of cytotoxic CD8 clonotypes in ibrutinib-treated CLL. Sequencing was performed with immunoSEQ multiplex PCR; in TCRdb, only in-frame clones are kept and a portion is missing. The sample includes about 150,000 clones, 76% of them seen just once. The sequenced sample was PBMCs, obtained after 24 months of ibrutinib treatment. The source of these receptors is a human donor with chronic lymphocytic leukemia. The conserved cysteine and the conserved F or W are not part of the CDR3 here. The D gene is left open where the match is weak.

d_call j_call v_call cdr3_aa
- TRBJ1-2 TRBV18 ASSPTGWVGYT
TRBD1 TRBJ1-4 TRBV11-2 ASSLTGGAWEKLF
- TRBJ2-2 TRBV4-3 ASSQGPNTGELF
TRBD1 TRBJ1-4 TRBV14 ASSQVQGTNEKLF
- TRBJ1-5 TRBV16 ASSQSRSGEGNQPQH
- TRBJ2-7 TRBV28 ASSLGRYEQY
TRBD1 TRBJ2-5 TRBV28 ASSPATGTGGETQY
TRBD2 TRBJ2-3 TRBV29-1 SVADVLGGESDTQY
- TRBJ1-5 TRBV7-8 ASSPGGSSNQPQH
- TRBJ1-4 TRBV5-1 ATRPNYNEKLF
- TRBJ1-4 TRBV18 ASSPRVLDSITNEKLF
- TRBJ2-5 TRBV6-5 ASSGRGWETQY